This T cell receptor (beta chain) was profiled in a study of blood T cell repertoires in COVID-19. Study-wide context: The United States, Italy and Spain provided the acute and convalescent COVID-19 samples. The cDNA or gDNA used as material had been derived from T cells, B-cell-depleted T cells, or PBMCs.

In the original workflow: It was from reference gene primer amplification that nucleated cell counts were estimated. The data were produced by immunoSEQ multiplex PCR, yet TCRdb's version contains in-frame clones alone and is incomplete. The V and J calls and clone size are taken from that table; D and trimming were inferred from the DNA. In the table there are about 130,000 clones, 85% to 90% of which are singletons. The CDR3 loop spans 13 amino acids. Trimming removed 8 bases at V and 5 bases at J, with 15 bases between. Germline values: CDR1 SEHNR, CDR2 FQNEAQ (reference sequence). The rearrangement uses TRBV7-9 and TRBJ1-1, with a tentative D call TRBD1 (6 bases). The clonotype comes from a woman older than 75 with acute or convalescent COVID-19. Sequenced material: peripheral blood. In DNA, the CDR3 is TGTGCCAGCTCCCGAAGGACAGAGACTGAAGCTTTCTTT. Translation gives CASSRRTETEAFF.